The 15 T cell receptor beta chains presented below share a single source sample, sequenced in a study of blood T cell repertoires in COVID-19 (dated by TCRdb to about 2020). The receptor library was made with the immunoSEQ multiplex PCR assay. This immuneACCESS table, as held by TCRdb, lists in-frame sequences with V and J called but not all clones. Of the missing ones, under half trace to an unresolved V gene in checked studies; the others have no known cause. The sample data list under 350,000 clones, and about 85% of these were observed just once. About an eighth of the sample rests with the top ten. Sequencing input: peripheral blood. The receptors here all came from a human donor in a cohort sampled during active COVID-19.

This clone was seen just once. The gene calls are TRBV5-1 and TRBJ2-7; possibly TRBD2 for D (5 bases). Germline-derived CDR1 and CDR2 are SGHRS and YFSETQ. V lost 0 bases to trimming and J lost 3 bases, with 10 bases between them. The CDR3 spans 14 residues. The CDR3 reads CASSLAGVDYEQYF. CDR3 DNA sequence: TGCGCCAGCAGCTTGGCCGGGGTGGACTACGAGCAGTACTTC. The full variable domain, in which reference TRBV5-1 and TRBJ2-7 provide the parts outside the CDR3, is KAGVTQTPRYLIKTRGQQVTLSCSPISGHRSVSWYQQTPGQGLQFLFEYFSETQRNKGNFPGRFSGRQFSNSRSEMNVSTLELGDSALYLCASSLAGVDYEQYFGPGTRLTVT.

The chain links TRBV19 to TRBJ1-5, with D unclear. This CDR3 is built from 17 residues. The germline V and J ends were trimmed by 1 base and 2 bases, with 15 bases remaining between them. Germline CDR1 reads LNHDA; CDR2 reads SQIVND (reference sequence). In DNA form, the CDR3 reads TGTGCCAGTAGTATAGTGGCCTCTTGGGGAGGCAATCAGCCCCAGCATTTT. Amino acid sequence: CASSIVASWGGNQPQHF. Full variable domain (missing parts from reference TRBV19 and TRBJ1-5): DGGITQSPKYLFRKEGQNVTLSCEQNLNHDAMYWYRQDPGQGLRLIYYSQIVNDFQKGDIAEGYSVSREKKESFPLTVTSAQKNPTAFYLCASSIVASWGGNQPQHFGDGTRLSIL.

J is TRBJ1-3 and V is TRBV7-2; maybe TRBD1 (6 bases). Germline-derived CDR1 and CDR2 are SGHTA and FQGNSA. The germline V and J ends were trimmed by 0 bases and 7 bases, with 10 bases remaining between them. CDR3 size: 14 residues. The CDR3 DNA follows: TGTGCCAGCAGCTTAGCCAGGGGAGTGAACACCATATATTTT. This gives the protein CASSLARGVNTIYF. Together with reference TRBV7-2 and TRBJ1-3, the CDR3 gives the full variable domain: GAGVSQSPSNKVTEKGKDVELRCDPISGHTALYWYRQSLGQGLEFLIYFQGNSAPDKSGLPSDRFSAERTGGSVSTLTIQRTQQEDSAVYLCASSLARGVNTIYFGEGSWLTVV.

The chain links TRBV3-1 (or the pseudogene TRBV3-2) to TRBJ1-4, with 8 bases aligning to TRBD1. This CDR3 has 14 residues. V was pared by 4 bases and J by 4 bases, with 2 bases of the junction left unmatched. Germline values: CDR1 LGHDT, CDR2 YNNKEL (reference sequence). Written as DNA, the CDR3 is TGTGCCAGCAGCCCCGGGACAGGTAATGAAAAACTGTTTTTT. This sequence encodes CASSPGTGNEKLFF.

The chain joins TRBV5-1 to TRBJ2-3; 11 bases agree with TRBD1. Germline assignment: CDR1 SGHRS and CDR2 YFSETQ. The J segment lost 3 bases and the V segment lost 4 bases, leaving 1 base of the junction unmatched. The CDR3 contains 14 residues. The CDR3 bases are TGCGCCAGCAGCCGGGACAGGGGGACAGATACGCAGTATTTT. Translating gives CASSRDRGTDTQYF.

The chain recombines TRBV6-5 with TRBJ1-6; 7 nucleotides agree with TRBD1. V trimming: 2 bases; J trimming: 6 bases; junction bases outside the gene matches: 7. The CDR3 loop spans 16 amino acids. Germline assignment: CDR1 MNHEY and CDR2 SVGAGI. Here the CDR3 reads CASSYTRGQVNSPLHF. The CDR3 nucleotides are TGTGCCAGCAGTTACACCCGCGGACAGGTTAATTCACCCCTCCACTTT.

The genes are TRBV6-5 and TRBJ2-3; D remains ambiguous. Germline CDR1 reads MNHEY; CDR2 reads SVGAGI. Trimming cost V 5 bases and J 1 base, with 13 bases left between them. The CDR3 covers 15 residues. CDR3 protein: CASSTSGQGTDTQYF. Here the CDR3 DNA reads TGTGCCAGCAGTACCTCAGGTCAGGGCACAGATACGCAGTATTTT.

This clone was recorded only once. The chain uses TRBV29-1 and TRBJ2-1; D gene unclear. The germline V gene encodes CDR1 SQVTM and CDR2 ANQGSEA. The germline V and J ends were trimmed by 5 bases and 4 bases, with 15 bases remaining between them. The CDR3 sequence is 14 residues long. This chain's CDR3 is CSVPQTRGYNEQFF. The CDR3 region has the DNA TGCAGCGTTCCTCAGACTCGCGGTTACAATGAGCAGTTCTTC.

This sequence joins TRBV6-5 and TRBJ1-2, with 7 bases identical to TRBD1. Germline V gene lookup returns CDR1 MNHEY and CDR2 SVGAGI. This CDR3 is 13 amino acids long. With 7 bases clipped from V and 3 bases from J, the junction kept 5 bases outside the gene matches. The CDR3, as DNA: TGTGCCAGCAAAGGGACAGAGGACTATGGCTACACCTTC. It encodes CASKGTEDYGYTF.

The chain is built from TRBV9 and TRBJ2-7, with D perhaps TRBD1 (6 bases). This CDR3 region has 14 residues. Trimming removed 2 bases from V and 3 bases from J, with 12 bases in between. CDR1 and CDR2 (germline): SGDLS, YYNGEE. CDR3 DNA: TGTGCCAGCAGCGTCTCAGGGGACGGCTACGAGCAGTACTTC. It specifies CASSVSGDGYEQYF.

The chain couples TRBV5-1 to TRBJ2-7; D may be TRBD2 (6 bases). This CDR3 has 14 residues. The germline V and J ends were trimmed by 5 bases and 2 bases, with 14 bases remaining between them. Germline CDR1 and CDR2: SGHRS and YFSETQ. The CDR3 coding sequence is TGCGCCAGCAGACCCGCGGGACCCCCCTACGAGCAGTACTTC. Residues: CASRPAGPPYEQYF.

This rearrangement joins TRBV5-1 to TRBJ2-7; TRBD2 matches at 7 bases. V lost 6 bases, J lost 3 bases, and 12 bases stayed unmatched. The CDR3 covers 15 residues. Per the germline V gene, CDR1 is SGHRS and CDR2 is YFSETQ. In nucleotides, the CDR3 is TGCGCCAGCACCCTGGGGTCGGGGGGACGCTACGAGCAGTACTTC. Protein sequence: CASTLGSGGRYEQYF.

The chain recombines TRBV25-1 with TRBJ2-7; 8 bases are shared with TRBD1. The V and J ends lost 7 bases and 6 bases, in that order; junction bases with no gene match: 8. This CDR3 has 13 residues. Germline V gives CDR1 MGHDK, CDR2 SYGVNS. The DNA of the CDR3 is TGTGCCAGCACCAGGACAGGGCCGAGCGAGCAGTACTTC. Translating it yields CASTRTGPSEQYF.

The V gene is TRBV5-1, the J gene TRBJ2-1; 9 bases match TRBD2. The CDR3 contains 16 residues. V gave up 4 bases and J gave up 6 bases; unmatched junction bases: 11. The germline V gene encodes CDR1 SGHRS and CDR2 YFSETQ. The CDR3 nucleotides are TGCGCCAGCAGCCCGCGTAGCGGGAGAAAGGGCAATGAGCAGTTCTTC. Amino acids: CASSPRSGRKGNEQFF.

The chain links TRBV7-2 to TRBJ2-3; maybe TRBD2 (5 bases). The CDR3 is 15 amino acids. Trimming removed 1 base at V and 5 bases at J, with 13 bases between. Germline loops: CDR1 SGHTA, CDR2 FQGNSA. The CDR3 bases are TGTGCCAGCAGCTTAGGTCTGGCACGGGGAGATACGCAGTATTTT. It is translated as CASSLGLARGDTQYF.